This TCR beta chain was sequenced during a study of OX40 agonist ivuxolimab in advanced cancers. Some background on the complete study: Ivuxolimab was a fully human IgG2 agonistic monoclonal antibody targeting the costimulatory receptor OX40 (CD134). Peripheral TCRbeta sequencing aimed to test whether ivuxolimab altered TCR sequence diversity and caused clonal T-cell expansion. Intravenous ivuxolimab was administered to patients every 2 weeks at six dose levels: 0.01, 0.1, 0.3, 1.5, 3 and 10 mg/kg. Partial responses were achieved by three dose-escalation patients, of whom one had hepatocellular carcinoma and two had cutaneous melanoma. Of the roughly 50 dose-escalation patients, hepatocellular carcinoma was present in about 20, melanoma in approximately 15, renal cell carcinoma in 9 and head and neck cancer in 9. The monotherapy dose-escalation portion (N of about 50 patients) of the phase I ivuxolimab trial is reported in the paper. Patients were allowed to have had prior anti-PD-1, anti-PD-L1 or anti-CTLA-4 therapy, and approximately 40% of the dose-escalation patients had previously received checkpoint inhibitors. In the dose-escalation cohort, approximately 82% of patients were male, and the mean age was 60 years with a range of about 20 to 90. Study-level results and caveats: After ivuxolimab, CD8+ T cells had more expanded clones than CD4+ T cells on average. Low levels of normalized T-cell clonal expansion were also seen in some patients who did not respond. At doses from 0.1 to 3.0 mg/kg, clonal expansion was seen in both CD4+ and CD8+ blood T cells between baseline and week 6. In the 0.1-3.0 mg/kg groups, partial responders were among the patients with the lowest normalized peripheral clonal expansion, particularly in CD8+ T cells. The antigen specificity of the clonally expanded peripheral T cells was not determined.

To sequence the TCRbeta CDR3 region, genomic DNA was isolated from the sorted cells. The immunoSEQ Assay was used to sequence the TCRbeta CDR3 regions. TCRdb re-hosts the immuneACCESS table, in-frame sequences only. Its copies lack some clones; in the studies checked, an unresolved V gene accounts for under half of them, and the cause for the rest is not known. This sample gives nearly 25,000 clones in total; around three quarters of them show up just once. 9.5% to 15% of the sample comes from the top ten. As encoded in the germline V gene, CDR1 is SGHDN while CDR2 is FVKESK. There are 16 amino acids in the CDR3, from cysteine to phenylalanine inclusive. The read is trimmed to its CDR3 DNA, 48 bases read in frame from base 1. V gives up 4 bases and J gives up 0 bases, and the segment between their germline ends measures 15 bases. A word on this clone: The target of this receptor is not known. No qualities accompany the bases; no much larger clone lies one base away.

The trial excluded patients who had a history of autoimmune disease or were on systemic immunosuppression. Peripheral blood for TCR sequencing was drawn from every dose cohort at baseline, at cycle 4 day 1 and at cycle 7 day 1. Samples were obtained from an open-label, multicenter, first-in-human phase I dose-escalation trial of ivuxolimab. Adults with locally advanced or metastatic melanoma, renal cell carcinoma, hepatocellular carcinoma or head and neck squamous cell carcinoma were enrolled in the trial. Before TCR sequencing, CD4+ T cells and CD8+ T cells from peripheral blood were sorted into separate populations.

Here the sequenced sample was CD4+ or CD8+ T cells sorted from blood, taken in a trial of the OX40 agonist ivuxolimab. This chain is built from TRBV14 and TRBJ1-1, and the D gene may be TRBD1, 6 bases matching. This receptor was taken from an adult with an advanced solid tumor such as melanoma, head and neck, liver or kidney cancer. The CDR3 protein sequence reads: CASSPHVGALNTEAFF. The sequenced DNA is TGTGCCAGCAGCCCCCACGTGGGGGCCCTGAACACTGAAGCTTTCTTT.